These 6 T cell receptor beta chains came from one sample sequenced in a study of CD8 T cells in ankylosing spondylitis. TCRdb re-called the 5' RACE reads with MiXCR, one entry per CDR3 protein. Found here are roughly 90,000 distinct CDR3 sequences, about 8.3% of them singletons; the top ten hold 9.5% to 10%. Material for sequencing was blood, either unsorted or a sorted T cell fraction (not recorded which). These receptors all come from a male donor with ankylosing spondylitis or in good health (not recorded which).

This clonotype was counted ten times or more. The chain uses TRBV5-5 and TRBJ2-3; no clear D gene. V shed 2 bases and J shed 2 bases, with 12 bases lying between them. There are 15 residues in the CDR3. Germline CDR1 SGHKS, CDR2 YYEKEE (reference sequence). CDR3 sequence (DNA): TGTGCCAGCAGCTTAGATCAGCCGGTCACAGATACGCAGTATTTT. The encoded protein is CASSLDQPVTDTQYF.

This chain joins TRBV29-1 and TRBJ2-7, with TRBD2 matching 13 bases. The germline V gene has CDR1 SQVTM and CDR2 ANQGSEA. The CDR3 consists of 13 residues. With 0 bases clipped from V and 11 bases from J, the junction kept 4 bases outside the gene matches. CDR3 bases: TGCAGCGTTGAAGATGAGGGACTAGCGGGAAAGTACTTC. Its translation is CSVEDEGLAGKYF.

This clonotype came up many times. The chain employs TRBV6-2 or TRBV6-3 and TRBJ2-7; D unresolved. Germline lookup yields CDR1 MNHEY and CDR2 SVGEGT. The CDR3 has 12 residues. Trimming removed 5 bases from V and 6 bases from J, with 11 bases in between. CDR3 sequence reads: CASSQRSGEQYF. For the CDR3, the DNA is TGTGCCAGCAGTCAAAGGTCCGGCGAGCAGTACTTC.

The table lists this clonotype with many counts. The chain has TRBV5-6 and TRBJ1-1, with D possibly being TRBD1 (6 bases). V dropped 4 bases and J dropped 1 base, with 14 bases sitting between them. The CDR3 length is 15 residues. Germline-derived CDR1 and CDR2 are SGHDT and YYEEEE. The chain's CDR3 is CASSQADRPNTEAFF. Here the CDR3 DNA reads TGTGCCAGCAGCCAAGCGGACAGACCGAACACTGAAGCTTTCTTT.

In this sample, this clonotype turned up many times. The V gene is TRBV6-1, the J gene TRBJ2-7; D remains ambiguous. In germline, CDR1 is MNHNS, CDR2 SASEGT. CDR3 length: 15 amino acids. Deletions cut 0 bases from V and 8 bases from J, with 17 bases between. The CDR3 nucleotides are TGTGCCAGCAGTGAAGCACCGGGCTCCTCTTGGAAGCAGTACTTC. This translates into CASSEAPGSSWKQYF.

This clonotype was recorded at least ten times. The chain combines TRBV20-1 with TRBJ2-7, with D tentatively TRBD2 (5 bases). Per germline, CDR1 DFQATT and CDR2 SNEGSKA (reference sequence). The V end lost 0 bases, the J end lost 0 bases, and 9 bases lay between the germline ends. This CDR3 contains 14 residues. The CDR3 DNA follows: TGCAGTGCTAGAGATCCGGCGGGCTCCTACGAGCAGTACTTC. As protein: CSARDPAGSYEQYF.